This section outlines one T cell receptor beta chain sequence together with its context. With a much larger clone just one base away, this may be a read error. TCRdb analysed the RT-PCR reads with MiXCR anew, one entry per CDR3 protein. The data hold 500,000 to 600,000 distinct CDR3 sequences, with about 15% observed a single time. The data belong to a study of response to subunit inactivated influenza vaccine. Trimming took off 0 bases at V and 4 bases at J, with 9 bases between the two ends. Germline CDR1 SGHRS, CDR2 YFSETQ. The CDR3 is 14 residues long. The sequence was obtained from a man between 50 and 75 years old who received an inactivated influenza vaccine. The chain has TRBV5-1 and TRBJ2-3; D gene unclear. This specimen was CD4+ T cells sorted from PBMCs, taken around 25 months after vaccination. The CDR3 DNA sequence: TGCGCCAGCAGCTTGGGGCTGGAGTCAGATACGCAGTATTTT. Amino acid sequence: CASSLGLESDTQYF.